The present TCR beta chain was sequenced within a study of blood T cell repertoires in COVID-19. Study-wide context: T cells, B-cell-depleted T cells, or PBMCs provided the cDNA or gDNA that served as material.

The CDR3 sequence is 15 residues long. Trimming shortened V by 2 bases and J by 2 bases, and 11 bases separated the two germline ends. From germline, CDR1 is SGHRS and CDR2 YFSETQ. By proportion, this clone is medium-sized. This CDR3 is also generated by other DNA sequences in the sample. Method: immunoSEQ multiplex PCR; TCRdb's copy keeps in-frame clones and lacks some. Of 25,000 to 35,000 clones listed, roughly nine tenths are singletons. This sequence was found in an elderly man with acute or convalescent COVID-19. The rearrangement joins TRBV5-1 to TRBJ1-5; D might be TRBD1 (6 bases). The sample was peripheral blood. The CDR3 loop is CASSLQGGGNQPQHF. CDR3 in DNA: TGCGCCAGCAGCTTACAGGGAGGGGGCAATCAGCCCCAGCATTTT. Using reference TRBV5-1 and TRBJ1-5 for the parts outside the CDR3, the full variable domain is KAGVTQTPRYLIKTRGQQVTLSCSPISGHRSVSWYQQTPGQGLQFLFEYFSETQRNKGNFPGRFSGRQFSNSRSEMNVSTLELGDSALYLCASSLQGGGNQPQHFGDGTRLSIL.